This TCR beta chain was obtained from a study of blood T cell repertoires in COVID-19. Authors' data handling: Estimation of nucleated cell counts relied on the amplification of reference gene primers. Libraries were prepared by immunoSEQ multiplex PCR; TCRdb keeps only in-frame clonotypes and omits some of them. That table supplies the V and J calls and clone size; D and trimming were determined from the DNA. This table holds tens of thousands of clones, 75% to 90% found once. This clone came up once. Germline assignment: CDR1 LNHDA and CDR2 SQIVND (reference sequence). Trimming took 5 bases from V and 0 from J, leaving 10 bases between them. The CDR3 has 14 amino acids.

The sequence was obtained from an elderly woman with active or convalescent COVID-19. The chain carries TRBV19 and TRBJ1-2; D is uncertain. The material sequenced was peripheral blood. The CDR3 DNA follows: TGTGCCAGTAGTCCCAGCGAAGCTAACTATGGCTACACCTTC. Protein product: CASSPSEANYGYTF. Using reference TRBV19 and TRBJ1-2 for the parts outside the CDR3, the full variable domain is DGGITQSPKYLFRKEGQNVTLSCEQNLNHDAMYWYRQDPGQGLRLIYYSQIVNDFQKGDIAEGYSVSREKKESFPLTVTSAQKNPTAFYLCASSPSEANYGYTFGSGTRLTVV.